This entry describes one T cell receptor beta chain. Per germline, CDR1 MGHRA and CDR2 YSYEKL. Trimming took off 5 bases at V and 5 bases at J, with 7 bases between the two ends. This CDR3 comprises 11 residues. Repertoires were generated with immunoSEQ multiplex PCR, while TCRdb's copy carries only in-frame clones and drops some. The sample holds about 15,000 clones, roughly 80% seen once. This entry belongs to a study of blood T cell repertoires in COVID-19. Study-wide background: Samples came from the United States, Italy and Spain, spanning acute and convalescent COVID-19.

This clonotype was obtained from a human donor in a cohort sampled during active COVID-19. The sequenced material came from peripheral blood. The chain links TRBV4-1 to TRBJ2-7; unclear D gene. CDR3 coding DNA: TGCGCCAGCAGCGTGAGAGACGAGCAGTACTTC. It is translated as CASSVRDEQYF.